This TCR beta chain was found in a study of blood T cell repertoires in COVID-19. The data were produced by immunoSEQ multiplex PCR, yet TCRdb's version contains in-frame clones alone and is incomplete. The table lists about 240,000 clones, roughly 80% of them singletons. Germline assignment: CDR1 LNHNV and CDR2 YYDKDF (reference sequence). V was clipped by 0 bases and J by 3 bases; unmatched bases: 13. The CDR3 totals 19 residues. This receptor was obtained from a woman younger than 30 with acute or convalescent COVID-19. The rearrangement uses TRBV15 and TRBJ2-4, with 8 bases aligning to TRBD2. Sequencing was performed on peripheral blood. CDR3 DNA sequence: TGTGCCACCAGCAGAGATCCCCCCCCGGAAAGCGGGAGCAAAAACATTCAGTACTTC. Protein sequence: CATSRDPPPESGSKNIQYF.